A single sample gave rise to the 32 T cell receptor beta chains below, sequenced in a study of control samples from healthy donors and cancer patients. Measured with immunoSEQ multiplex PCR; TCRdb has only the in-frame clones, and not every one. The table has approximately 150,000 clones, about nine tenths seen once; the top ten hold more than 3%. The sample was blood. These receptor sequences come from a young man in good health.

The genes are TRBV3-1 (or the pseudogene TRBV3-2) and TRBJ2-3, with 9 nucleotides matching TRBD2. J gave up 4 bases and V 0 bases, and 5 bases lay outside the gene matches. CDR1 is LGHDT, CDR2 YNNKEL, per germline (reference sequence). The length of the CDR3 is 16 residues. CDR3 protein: CASSQERGGGSDTQYF. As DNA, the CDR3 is TGTGCCAGCAGCCAAGAGCGGGGGGGCGGATCAGATACGCAGTATTTT.

CDR3 protein: CASGWYDGYTF. The DNA for the CDR3 is TGTGCTAGTGGTTGGTACGATGGCTACACCTTC. V gene TRBV12-5 combines with J gene TRBJ1-2; D gene unclear. The V end was cut by 4 bases, the J end by 6 bases, with 6 bases between. CDR1 is LGHNT and CDR2 is FRNRAP in the germline V gene. The CDR3 is 11 residues long.

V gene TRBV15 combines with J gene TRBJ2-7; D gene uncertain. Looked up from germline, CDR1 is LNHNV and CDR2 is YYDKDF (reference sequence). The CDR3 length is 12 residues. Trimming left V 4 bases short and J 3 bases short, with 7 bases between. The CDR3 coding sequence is TGTGCCACCAGCACAGCCGGCTACGAGCAGTACTTC. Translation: CATSTAGYEQYF.

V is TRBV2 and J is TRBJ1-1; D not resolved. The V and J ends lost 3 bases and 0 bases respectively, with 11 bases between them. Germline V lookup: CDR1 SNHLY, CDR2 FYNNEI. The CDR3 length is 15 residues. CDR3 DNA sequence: TGTGCCAGCAGTGAGTCAGATTATATGAACACTGAAGCTTTCTTT. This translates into CASSESDYMNTEAFF.

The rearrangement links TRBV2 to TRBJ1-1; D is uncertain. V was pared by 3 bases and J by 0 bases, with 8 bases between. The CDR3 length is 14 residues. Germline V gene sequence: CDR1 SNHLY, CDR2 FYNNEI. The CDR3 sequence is CASSDASLNTEAFF. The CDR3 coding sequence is TGTGCCAGCAGTGACGCGTCCTTGAACACTGAAGCTTTCTTT.

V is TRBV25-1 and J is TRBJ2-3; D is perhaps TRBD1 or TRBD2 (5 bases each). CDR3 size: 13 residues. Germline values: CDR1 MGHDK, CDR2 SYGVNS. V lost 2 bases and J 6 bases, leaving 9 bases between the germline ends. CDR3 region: CASSEVGVDTQYF. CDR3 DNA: TGTGCCAGCAGTGAAGTGGGGGTGGATACGCAGTATTTT.

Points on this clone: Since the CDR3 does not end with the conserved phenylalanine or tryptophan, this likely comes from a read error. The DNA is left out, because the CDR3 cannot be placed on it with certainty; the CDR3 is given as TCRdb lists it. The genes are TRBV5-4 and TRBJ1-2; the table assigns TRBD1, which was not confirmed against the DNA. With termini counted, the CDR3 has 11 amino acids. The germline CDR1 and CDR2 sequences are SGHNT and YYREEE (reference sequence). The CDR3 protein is CASSLGSEGAP.

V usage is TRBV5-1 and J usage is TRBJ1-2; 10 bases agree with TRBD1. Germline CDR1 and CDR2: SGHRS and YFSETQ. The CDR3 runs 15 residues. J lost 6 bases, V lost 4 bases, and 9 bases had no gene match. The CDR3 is CASSPTTGGSNGYTF. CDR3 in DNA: TGCGCCAGCAGCCCAACGACAGGGGGCTCCAATGGCTACACCTTC.

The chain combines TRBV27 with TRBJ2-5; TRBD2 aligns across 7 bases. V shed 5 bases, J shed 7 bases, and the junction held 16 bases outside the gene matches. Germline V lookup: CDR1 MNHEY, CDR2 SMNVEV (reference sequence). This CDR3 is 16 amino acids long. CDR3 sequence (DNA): TGTGCCAGCAGTCCCGTCCCCCGGGACTACACCGGGACCCAGTACTTC. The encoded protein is CASSPVPRDYTGTQYF.

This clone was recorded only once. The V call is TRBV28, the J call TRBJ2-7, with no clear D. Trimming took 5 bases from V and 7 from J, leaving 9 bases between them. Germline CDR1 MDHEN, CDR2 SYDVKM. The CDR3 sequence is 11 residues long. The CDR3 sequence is CASSLLREQYF. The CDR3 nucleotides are TGTGCCAGCAGTCTCCTCAGGGAGCAGTACTTC.

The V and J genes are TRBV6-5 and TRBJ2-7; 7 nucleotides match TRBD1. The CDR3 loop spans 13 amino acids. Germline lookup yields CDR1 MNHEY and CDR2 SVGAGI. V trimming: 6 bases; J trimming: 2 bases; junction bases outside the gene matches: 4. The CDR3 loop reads CASRGGQTYEQYF. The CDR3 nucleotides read TGTGCCAGCAGAGGGGGCCAGACCTACGAGCAGTACTTC.

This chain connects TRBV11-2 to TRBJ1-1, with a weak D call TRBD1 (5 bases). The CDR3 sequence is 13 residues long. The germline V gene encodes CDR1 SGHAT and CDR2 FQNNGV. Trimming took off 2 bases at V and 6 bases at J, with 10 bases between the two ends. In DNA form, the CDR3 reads TGTGCCAGCAGCTTAACGCAGGGACCTGAAGCTTTCTTT. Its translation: CASSLTQGPEAFF. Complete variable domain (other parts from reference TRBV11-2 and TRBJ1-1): EAGVAQSPRYKIIEKRQSVAFWCNPISGHATLYWYQQILGQGPKLLIQFQNNGVVDDSQLPKDRFSAERLKGVDSTLKIQPAKLEDSAVYLCASSLTQGPEAFFGQGTRLTVV.

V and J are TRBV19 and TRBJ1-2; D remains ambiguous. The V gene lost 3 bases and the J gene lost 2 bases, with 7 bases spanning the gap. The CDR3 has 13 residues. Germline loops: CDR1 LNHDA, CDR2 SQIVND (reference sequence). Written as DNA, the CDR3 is TGTGCCAGTAGTATTGACGTGAACTATGGCTACACCTTC. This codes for CASSIDVNYGYTF.

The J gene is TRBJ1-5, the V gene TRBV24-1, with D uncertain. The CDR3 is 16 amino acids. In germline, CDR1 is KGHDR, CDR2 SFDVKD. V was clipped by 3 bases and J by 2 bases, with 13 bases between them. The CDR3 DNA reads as TGTGCCACCAGTGATCAAAGGGAAGCGGGCAATCAGCCCCAGCATTTT. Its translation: CATSDQREAGNQPQHF.

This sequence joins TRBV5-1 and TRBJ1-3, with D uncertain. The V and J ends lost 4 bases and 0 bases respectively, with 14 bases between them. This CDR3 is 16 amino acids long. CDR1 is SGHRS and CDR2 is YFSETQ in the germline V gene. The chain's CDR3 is CASSPSLWSSGNTIYF. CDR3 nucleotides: TGCGCCAGCAGCCCAAGCCTTTGGAGCTCTGGAAACACCATATATTTT.

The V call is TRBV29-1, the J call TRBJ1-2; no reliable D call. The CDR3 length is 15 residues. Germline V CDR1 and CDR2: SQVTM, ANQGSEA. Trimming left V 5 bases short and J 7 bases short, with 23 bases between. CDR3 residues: CSVRRNRQHNGGYTF. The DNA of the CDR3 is TGCAGCGTTAGAAGGAACCGACAACACAATGGTGGCTACACCTTC. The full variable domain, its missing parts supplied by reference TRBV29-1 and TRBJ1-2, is SAVISQKPSRDICQRGTSLTIQCQVDSQVTMMFWYRQQPGQSLTLIATANQGSEATYESGFVIDKFPISRPNLTFSTLTVSNMSPEDSSIYLCSVRRNRQHNGGYTFGSGTRLTVV.

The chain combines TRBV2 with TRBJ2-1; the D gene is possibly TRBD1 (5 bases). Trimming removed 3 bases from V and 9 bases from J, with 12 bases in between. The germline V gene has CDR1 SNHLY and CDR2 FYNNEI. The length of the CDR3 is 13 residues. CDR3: CASSEQGFREQFF. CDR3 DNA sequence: TGTGCCAGCAGTGAGCAGGGCTTCCGTGAGCAGTTCTTC.

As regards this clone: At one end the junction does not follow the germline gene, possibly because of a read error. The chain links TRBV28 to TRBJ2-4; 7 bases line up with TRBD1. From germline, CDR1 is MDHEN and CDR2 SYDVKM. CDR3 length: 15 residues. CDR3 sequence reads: CASSSSGTAENIQYF. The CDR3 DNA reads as TGTGCCAGCAGTTCGTCCGGGACAGCCGAAAACATTCAGTACTTC.

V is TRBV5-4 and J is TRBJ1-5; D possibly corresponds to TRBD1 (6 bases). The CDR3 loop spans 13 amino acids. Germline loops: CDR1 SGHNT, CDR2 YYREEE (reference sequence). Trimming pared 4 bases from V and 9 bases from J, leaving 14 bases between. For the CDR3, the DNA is TGTGCCAGCAGCGTCAACAGGGATTTGCCCCAGCATTTT. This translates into CASSVNRDLPQHF.

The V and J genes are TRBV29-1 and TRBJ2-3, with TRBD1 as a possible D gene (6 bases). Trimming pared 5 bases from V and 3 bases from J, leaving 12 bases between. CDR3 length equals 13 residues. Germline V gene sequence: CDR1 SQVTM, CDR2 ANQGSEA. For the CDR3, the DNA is TGCAGCGTTTACAGGGATAATACAGATACGCAGTATTTT. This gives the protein CSVYRDNTDTQYF.

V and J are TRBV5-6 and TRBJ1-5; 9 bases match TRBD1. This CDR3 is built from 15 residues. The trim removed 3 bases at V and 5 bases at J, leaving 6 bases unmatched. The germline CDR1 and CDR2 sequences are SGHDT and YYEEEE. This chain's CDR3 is CASSSQGTGHQPQHF. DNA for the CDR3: TGTGCCAGCAGCTCGCAGGGGACAGGGCATCAGCCCCAGCATTTT.

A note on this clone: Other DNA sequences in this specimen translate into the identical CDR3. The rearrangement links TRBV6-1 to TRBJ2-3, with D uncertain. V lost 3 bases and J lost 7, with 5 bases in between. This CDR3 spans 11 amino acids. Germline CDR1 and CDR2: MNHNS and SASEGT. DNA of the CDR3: TGTGCCAGCAGTGAGGCAAATACGCAGTATTTT. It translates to CASSEANTQYF.

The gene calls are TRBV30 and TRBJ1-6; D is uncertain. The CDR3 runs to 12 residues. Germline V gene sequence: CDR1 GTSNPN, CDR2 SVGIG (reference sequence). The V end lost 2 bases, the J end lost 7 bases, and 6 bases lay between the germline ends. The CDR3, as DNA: TGTGCCTGGAGTATCGTGAATTCACCCCTCCACTTT. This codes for CAWSIVNSPLHF.

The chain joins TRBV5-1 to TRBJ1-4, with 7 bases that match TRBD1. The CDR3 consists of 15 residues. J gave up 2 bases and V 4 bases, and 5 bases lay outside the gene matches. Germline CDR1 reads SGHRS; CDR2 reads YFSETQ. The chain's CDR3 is CASSITRGTNEKLFF. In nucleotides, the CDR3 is TGCGCCAGCAGCATCACCAGGGGGACTAATGAAAAACTGTTTTTT.

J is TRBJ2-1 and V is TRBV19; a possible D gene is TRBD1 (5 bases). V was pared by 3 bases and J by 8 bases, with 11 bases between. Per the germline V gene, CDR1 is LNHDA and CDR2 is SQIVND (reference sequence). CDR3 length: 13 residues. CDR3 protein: CASSILQAHEQFF. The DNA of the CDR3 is TGTGCCAGTAGTATTCTACAGGCACATGAGCAGTTCTTC. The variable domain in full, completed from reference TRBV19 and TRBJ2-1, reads DGGITQSPKYLFRKEGQNVTLSCEQNLNHDAMYWYRQDPGQGLRLIYYSQIVNDFQKGDIAEGYSVSREKKESFPLTVTSAQKNPTAFYLCASSILQAHEQFFGPGTRLTVL.

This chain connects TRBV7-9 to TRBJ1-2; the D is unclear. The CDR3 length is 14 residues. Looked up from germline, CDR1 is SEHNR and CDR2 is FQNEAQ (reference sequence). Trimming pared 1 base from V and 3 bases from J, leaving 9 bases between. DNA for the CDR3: TGTGCCAGCAGCTTAGAGTTCAACTACTATGGCTACACCTTC. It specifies CASSLEFNYYGYTF.

The CDR3, as DNA: TGTGCCAGCAGCGTAGAACATGTTTGGTACAATGAGCAGTTCTTC. Residues: CASSVEHVWYNEQFF. The chain carries TRBV9 and TRBJ2-1; D remains ambiguous. Germline CDR1 and CDR2: SGDLS and YYNGEE. V was clipped by 0 bases and J by 4 bases, with 11 bases between them. There are 15 residues in the CDR3.

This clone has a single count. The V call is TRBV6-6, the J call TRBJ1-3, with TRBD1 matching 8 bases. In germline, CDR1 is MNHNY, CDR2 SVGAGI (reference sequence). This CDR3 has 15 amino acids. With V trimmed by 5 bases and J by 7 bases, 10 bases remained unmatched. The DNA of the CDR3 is TGTGCCAGCAGTCTCGACCCAGGGGGCAGGAACACCATATATTTT. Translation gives CASSLDPGGRNTIYF.

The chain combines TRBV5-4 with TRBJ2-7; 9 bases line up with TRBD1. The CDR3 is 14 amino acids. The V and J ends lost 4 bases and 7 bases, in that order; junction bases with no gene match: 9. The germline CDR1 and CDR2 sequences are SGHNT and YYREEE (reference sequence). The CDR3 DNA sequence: TGTGCCAGCAGCCTAAGTCCGGGACAGGGAGAGCAGTACTTC. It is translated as CASSLSPGQGEQYF.

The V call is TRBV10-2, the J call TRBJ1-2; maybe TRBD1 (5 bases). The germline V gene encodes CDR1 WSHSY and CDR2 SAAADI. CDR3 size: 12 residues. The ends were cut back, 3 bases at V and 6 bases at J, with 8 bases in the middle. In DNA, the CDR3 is TGCGCCAGCAGTGAACGAGGGGATGGCTACACCTTC. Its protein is CASSERGDGYTF.

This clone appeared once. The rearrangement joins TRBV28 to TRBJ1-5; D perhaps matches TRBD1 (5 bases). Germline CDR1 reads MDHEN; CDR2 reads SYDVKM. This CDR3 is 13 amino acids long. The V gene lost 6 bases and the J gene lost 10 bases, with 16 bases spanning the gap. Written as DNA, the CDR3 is TGTGCCAGCAGCCGGGACCGTAACTTACCCCAGCATTTT. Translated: CASSRDRNLPQHF.

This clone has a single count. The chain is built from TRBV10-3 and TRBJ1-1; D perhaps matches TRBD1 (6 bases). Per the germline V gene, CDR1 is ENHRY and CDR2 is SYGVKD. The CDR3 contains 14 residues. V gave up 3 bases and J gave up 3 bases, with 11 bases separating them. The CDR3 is CAISDVGGYTEAFF. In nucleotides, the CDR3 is TGTGCCATCAGTGATGTAGGGGGATACACTGAAGCTTTCTTT.